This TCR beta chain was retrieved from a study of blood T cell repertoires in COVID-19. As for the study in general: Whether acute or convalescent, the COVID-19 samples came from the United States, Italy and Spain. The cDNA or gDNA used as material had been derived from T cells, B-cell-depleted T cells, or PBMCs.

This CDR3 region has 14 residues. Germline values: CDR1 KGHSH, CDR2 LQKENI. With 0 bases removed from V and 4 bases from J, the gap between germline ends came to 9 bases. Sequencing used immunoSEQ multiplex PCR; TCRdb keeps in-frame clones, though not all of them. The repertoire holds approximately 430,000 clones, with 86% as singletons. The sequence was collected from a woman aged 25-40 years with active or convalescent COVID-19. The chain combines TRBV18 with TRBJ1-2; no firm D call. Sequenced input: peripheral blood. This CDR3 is CASSPPRVLYGYTF. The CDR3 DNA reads TGTGCCAGCTCACCACCGAGGGTTCTCTATGGCTACACCTTC.